The present T cell receptor beta chain was sequenced within a study of graft-versus-host responses after intestinal transplantation. Study as a whole: Anti-thymocyte globulin was used for induction in all recipients, who then took tacrolimus and steroids for 3 to 4 years.

Study results and caveats: Peak GvH clone levels in circulation were associated with early post-transplant HvG declines. GvH clones were found in recipient marrow; some appeared first in ileum or blood. Across patients carrying graft-donor T cell macrochimerism, allografts held high graft-versus-host to host-versus-graft clonal ratios.

Regarding this clone: The antigen is undetermined.

The CDR3 has 12 amino acids. CDR1 is GTSNPN, CDR2 SVGIG, per germline (reference sequence). V was cut by 5 bases and J by 4 bases, with 11 bases left in between. Some clones are missing from TCRdb's copy, which holds only in-frame ones; the method was immunoSEQ multiplex PCR. In the table there are tens of thousands of clones, over 85% of which are singletons. The source of this sequence is a human donor who received an intestinal transplant. The V and J genes are TRBV30 and TRBJ1-1; the D gene is possibly TRBD1 (5 bases). The source material was unstimulated CD8+ T cells sorted from spleen or lymph node cells, sampled before intestinal transplant. Written as DNA, the CDR3 is TGTGCCTGGGGAGCCGGGGGCACTGAAGCTTTCTTT. Translating gives CAWGAGGTEAFF.